These T cell receptor beta chains were read from a single sample in a study of T cell responses to AZD1222 COVID-19 vaccine. Data came from immunoSEQ multiplex PCR; TCRdb stores just in-frame clones and leaves some out. The sample has 95,000 to 150,000 clones, 88% seen once; the top ten hold 2.4%. This specimen was peripheral blood, taken on day 0 of AZD1222 vaccination. Source of these receptors: an adult in good health. Both conserved end residues are part of each CDR3. A D gene is named only where the DNA matches it firmly. Clone size is given for some rows only: seen once, a few or many times, or a class if the clone is expanded.

abundance,d_gene,v_gene,j_gene,CDR3aa,CDR3nt
NA,NA,TRBV11-3,TRBJ1-1,CASSLDEWLAVYMNTEAFF,TGTGCCAGCAGCTTAGATGAATGGTTGGCAGTCTACATGAACACTGAAGCTTTCTTT
NA,NA,TRBV30,TRBJ2-3,CAWSPRTQGDTQYF,TGTGCCTGGAGTCCCCGTACCCAAGGGGATACGCAGTATTTT
NA,NA,TRBV10-3,TRBJ1-1,CASGDRTNTEAFF,TGTGCGAGCGGCGACCGAACGAACACTGAAGCTTTCTTT
once,TRBD2,TRBV9,TRBJ2-7,CASSVGLAGVGYEQYF,TGTGCCAGCAGCGTAGGGCTAGCGGGAGTGGGCTACGAGCAGTACTTC
NA,TRBD1,TRBV6-6,TRBJ1-2,CASSYVAGGYGYTF,TGTGCCAGCAGTTACGTGGCAGGGGGCTATGGCTACACCTTC
NA,NA,TRBV9,TRBJ1-3,CASSVAGTFSGNTIYF,TGTGCCAGCAGCGTAGCGGGCACATTCTCTGGAAACACCATATATTTT
NA,NA,TRBV21-1,TRBJ1-2,CASSKRQVTVYGYTF,TGTGCCAGCAGCAAGAGGCAGGTCACGGTCTATGGCTACACCTTC
NA,NA,TRBV5-1,TRBJ2-7,CASSTGTYEQYF,TGCGCCAGCAGTACAGGGACCTACGAGCAGTACTTC
NA,NA,TRBV27,TRBJ1-2,CASSPLRNYGYTF,TGTGCCAGCAGTCCCCTCCGAAACTATGGCTACACCTTC
NA,TRBD2,TRBV19,TRBJ2-1,CASSSGLAAYNEQFF,TGTGCCAGTTCCTCGGGACTAGCGGCCTACAATGAGCAGTTCTTC
NA,NA,TRBV27,TRBJ1-4,CASRSPATNEKLFF,TGTGCCTCCCGAAGTCCTGCAACTAATGAAAAACTGTTTTTT
NA,NA,TRBV28,TRBJ1-2,CASSPHFRGGYTF,TGTGCCAGCAGTCCCCATTTTCGAGGGGGCTACACCTTC
NA,NA,TRBV5-4,TRBJ2-5,CASSRGRREETQYF,TGTGCCAGCAGCCGGGGACGGAGAGAAGAGACCCAGTACTTC
few,NA,TRBV16,TRBJ2-7,CASSRGQSSYEQYF,TGTGCCAGCAGCCGGGGCCAAAGCTCCTACGAGCAGTACTTC
once,TRBD1,TRBV9,TRBJ1-3,CASSVAQGPNTIYF,TGTGCCAGCAGCGTAGCACAGGGGCCAAACACCATATATTTT
NA,TRBD2,TRBV7-3,TRBJ2-3,CASSLDGRAFTDTQYF,TGTGCCAGCAGCTTAGACGGGAGGGCCTTTACAGATACGCAGTATTTT
NA,NA,TRBV7-9,TRBJ1-6,CASSLTSGDSPLHF,TGTGCCAGCAGCTTAACGTCAGGTGATTCACCCCTCCACTTT
NA,NA,TRBV9,TRBJ2-7,CASSASNTGSSYEQYF,TGTGCCAGCAGCGCCTCAAACACAGGGAGCTCCTACGAGCAGTACTTC
once,NA,TRBV4-1,TRBJ1-2,CASSHLIGSGGGPYGYTF,TGCGCCAGCAGCCACCTAATAGGGTCAGGCGGGGGACCCTATGGCTACACCTTC
few,NA,TRBV19,TRBJ1-1,CASSEGGGFSGTEAFF,TGTGCCAGTTCTGAAGGGGGAGGCTTTTCGGGCACTGAAGCTTTCTTT
few,NA,TRBV7-8,TRBJ2-3,CASSLANAYTDTQYF,TGTGCCAGCAGCTTAGCAAACGCGTACACAGATACGCAGTATTTT
NA,NA,TRBV4-2,TRBJ1-2,CASSPLDGNYGYTF,TGTGCCAGCAGCCCACTCGACGGGAACTATGGCTACACCTTC
NA,TRBD1,TRBV2,TRBJ1-4,CASMIAGQSNEKLFF,TGTGCCAGCATGATTGCGGGACAGTCTAATGAAAAACTGTTTTTT
NA,NA,TRBV28,TRBJ1-3,CASSPSGNTIYF,TGTGCCAGCAGTCCCTCTGGAAACACCATATATTTT
once,NA,TRBV27,TRBJ2-7,CASSSDRVSRTYEQYF,TGTGCCAGCAGTTCGGATAGGGTCAGCAGGACCTACGAGCAGTACTTC
NA,NA,TRBV15,TRBJ1-1,CATSRDQRGRMNTEAFF,TGTGCCACCAGCAGAGATCAGCGGGGAAGGATGAACACTGAAGCTTTCTTT
NA,NA,TRBV2,TRBJ2-1,CASSERQPYYNEQFF,TGTGCCAGCAGTGAGCGGCAGCCATACTACAATGAGCAGTTCTTC
NA,TRBD2,TRBV30,TRBJ2-7,CAWDGTSGSSYEQYF,TGTGCCTGGGACGGGACTAGCGGGAGCTCCTACGAGCAGTACTTC
NA,TRBD2,TRBV5-4,TRBJ2-5,CASSLGGTSLGGETQYF,TGTGCCAGCAGCTTGGGGGGGACTAGCCTAGGAGGGGAGACCCAGTACTTC
NA,NA,TRBV7-9,TRBJ1-2,CASSSPGLLSGYTF,TGTGCCAGCAGCAGCCCCGGTTTGCTCTCTGGCTACACCTTC
NA,TRBD2,TRBV5-1,TRBJ2-3,CASSSGGHTDTQYF,TGCGCCAGCAGCTCGGGAGGACACACAGATACGCAGTATTTT
NA,NA,TRBV11-3,TRBJ2-1,CASSSTSSYNEQFF,TGTGCCAGCAGCTCAACTAGCTCCTACAATGAGCAGTTCTTC
NA,NA,TRBV5-6,TRBJ2-1,CASSLRASRNNEQFF,TGTGCCAGCAGCTTGCGGGCTAGCCGGAACAATGAGCAGTTCTTC
NA,NA,TRBV11-3,TRBJ1-1,CASSLGEGTEAFF,TGTGCCAGCAGCTTGGGGGAAGGGACTGAAGCTTTCTTT
NA,NA,TRBV5-6,TRBJ1-5,CASSTGGDPNQPQHF,TGTGCCAGCAGCACGGGAGGGGATCCCAATCAGCCCCAGCATTTT
once,TRBD1,TRBV13,TRBJ1-3,CASSSGRGLGSGNTIYF,TGTGCCAGCAGCTCGGGCAGGGGGCTGGGCTCTGGAAACACCATATATTTT
once,TRBD1,TRBV28,TRBJ1-5,CASSQSGQYQPQHF,TGTGCCAGCAGTCAATCGGGACAGTATCAGCCCCAGCATTTT
NA,TRBD1,TRBV24-1,TRBJ1-5,CATRSGTGDNQPQHF,TGTGCCACTCGATCCGGGACAGGGGACAATCAGCCCCAGCATTTT
NA,NA,TRBV7-2,TRBJ2-3,CASSLETGLSTDTQYF,TGTGCCAGCAGCTTAGAAACAGGGTTAAGCACAGATACGCAGTATTTT
NA,TRBD1,TRBV5-4,TRBJ1-2,CASSLARNRGAGGYTF,TGTGCCAGCAGCTTGGCTCGAAACAGGGGAGCCGGTGGCTACACCTTC
NA,TRBD1,TRBV7-3,TRBJ2-7,CASSSSGGGDYEQYF,TGTGCCAGCAGCTCATCAGGGGGCGGGGATTACGAGCAGTACTTC
NA,TRBD1,TRBV7-9,TRBJ1-2,CASSRGQNYGYTF,TGTGCCAGCAGCCGGGGACAGAACTATGGCTACACCTTC
NA,NA,TRBV11-2,TRBJ1-5,CASSLERNQPQHF,TGTGCCAGCAGCTTAGAGAGAAATCAGCCCCAGCATTTT
many,TRBD2,TRBV5-1,TRBJ2-7,CASSDGLADLYEQYF,TGCGCCAGCAGCGACGGACTAGCGGACCTCTACGAGCAGTACTTC
NA,TRBD2,TRBV25-1,TRBJ2-1,CASSGGASGRNEQFF,TGTGCCAGCAGTGGAGGGGCTAGCGGGAGAAATGAGCAGTTCTTC
NA,NA,TRBV24-1,TRBJ2-3,CATSDRGHPYTDTQYF,TGTGCCACCAGTGACCGGGGACACCCTTACACAGATACGCAGTATTTT
NA,NA,TRBV19,TRBJ1-3,CASTEGGSGNTIYF,TGTGCCAGTACCGAAGGTGGCTCTGGAAACACCATATATTTT
once,NA,TRBV5-6,TRBJ2-3,CASTRQVSDTQYF,TGTGCCAGCACCCGACAGGTTTCAGATACGCAGTATTTT
NA,TRBD1,TRBV6-6,TRBJ1-5,CASSTGAFNQPQHF,TGTGCCAGCAGTACAGGGGCCTTCAATCAGCCCCAGCATTTT
NA,TRBD1,TRBV5-1,TRBJ1-2,CASSDPGQIYGYTF,TGCGCCAGCAGCGACCCGGGACAGATCTATGGCTACACCTTC
NA,NA,TRBV4-2,TRBJ2-3,CASSRPDSTDTQYF,TGTGCCAGCAGCCGCCCGGATAGCACAGATACGCAGTATTTT
NA,TRBD1,TRBV7-3,TRBJ2-5,CASSLTGGEETQYF,TGTGCCAGCAGTTTGACAGGGGGGGAAGAGACCCAGTACTTC